These 26 T cell receptor beta chains were all obtained from the same sample, sequenced in a study of T cells in Graves' hyperthyroidism and ophthalmopathy. Researchers took RNA transcripts and amplified the TCR beta CDR3 regions from them. The HTBI primer set was used in a first-round RT-PCR of the TCR CDR3. Each CDR3 protein is one row after TCRdb ran MiXCR on the multiplex PCR reads. The sample carries around 300,000 distinct CDR3 sequences, 10% to 15% recorded once. The sample was blood. The source is a woman younger than 45 with Graves' hyperthyroidism that later progressed to Graves' ophthalmopathy.

The chain employs TRBV4-2 and TRBJ1-1, with D unresolved. Deletions cut 7 bases from V and 0 bases from J, with 18 bases between. This CDR3 has 16 amino acids. Germline CDR1 reads LGHNA; CDR2 reads YNFKEQ. The DNA for the CDR3 is TGTGCCAGCATCGCTCAACCGGGGAACATGAACACTGAAGCTTTCTTT. Translated: CASIAQPGNMNTEAFF.

The chain recombines TRBV2 with TRBJ1-2; perhaps TRBD1 as D (6 bases). CDR1 and CDR2 (germline): SNHLY, FYNNEI. Trimming removed 4 bases from V and 2 bases from J, with 14 bases in between. CDR3 length equals 15 residues. This CDR3 reads CASSVLTGANYGYTF. CDR3 sequence (DNA): TGTGCCAGCAGTGTGTTAACGGGGGCAAACTATGGCTACACCTTC.

This clonotype was picked up many times. The chain combines TRBV20-1 with TRBJ1-6; 9 positions match TRBD1. Per the germline V gene, CDR1 is DFQATT and CDR2 is SNEGSKA (reference sequence). With 1 base clipped from V and 5 bases from J, the junction kept 9 bases outside the gene matches. The CDR3 totals 17 residues. CDR3 residues: CSARGKGGQGNNSPLHF. CDR3 coding DNA: TGCAGTGCTAGAGGAAAGGGGGGACAGGGCAATAATTCACCCCTCCACTTT.

The chain joins TRBV20-1 to TRBJ1-2; D is ambiguous. In germline, CDR1 is DFQATT, CDR2 SNEGSKA (reference sequence). The CDR3 spans 14 residues. The V end was cut by 2 bases, the J end by 1 base, with 11 bases between. The CDR3 spells CSARPSGGNYGYTF. CDR3 nucleotide sequence: TGCAGTGCTAGACCTAGCGGAGGTAACTATGGCTACACCTTC.

This clonotype has at least ten counts. This chain joins TRBV28 and TRBJ2-1, with TRBD2 matching 9 bases. CDR3 length equals 14 residues. Trimming at V came to 6 bases and at J to 3 bases, leaving 3 bases not matched to a gene. Germline V CDR1 and CDR2: MDHEN, SYDVKM. This chain's CDR3 is CASRSSGIYNEQFF. CDR3 nucleotides: TGTGCCAGCAGGTCTAGCGGGATCTACAATGAGCAGTTCTTC.

CDR3 nucleotide sequence: TGCAGTGCTAGGGAGAGCTCGCCGAATTCACCCCTCCACTTT. Translation gives CSARESSPNSPLHF. The chain links TRBV20-1 to TRBJ1-6; no firm D call. Trimming took off 3 bases at V and 7 bases at J, with 13 bases between the two ends. Germline assignment: CDR1 DFQATT and CDR2 SNEGSKA (reference sequence). The CDR3 has 14 amino acids.

This clonotype was seen at least ten times. The chain recombines TRBV12-3 or TRBV12-4 with TRBJ2-7; D is uncertain. The CDR3 covers 12 residues. Deletions cut 3 bases from V and 4 bases from J, with 7 bases between. In nucleotides, the CDR3 is TGTGCCAGCAGTTTCCGTCCTTACGAGCAGTACTTC. It yields the protein CASSFRPYEQYF.

Ten or more counts support this clonotype. J is TRBJ2-1 and V is TRBV27; TRBD2 aligns across 8 bases. Unmatched junction bases numbered 4, after V lost 2 bases and J lost 4 bases. CDR1 MNHEY and CDR2 SMNVEV come from the germline V gene (reference sequence). The CDR3 has 15 residues. This CDR3 reads CASSLMASGYNEQFF. In nucleotides, the CDR3 is TGTGCCAGCAGTTTAATGGCTAGCGGGTACAATGAGCAGTTCTTC.

In its sample, this clonotype was seen a few times. The chain carries TRBV10-3 and TRBJ2-4, with D perhaps TRBD2 (5 bases). Germline loops: CDR1 ENHRY, CDR2 SYGVKD. V shed 0 bases and J shed 15 bases, with 15 bases lying between them. CDR3 length equals 13 residues. The CDR3 protein is CAISESQTTGRYF. The CDR3 nucleotides are TGTGCCATCAGTGAGTCCCAGACTACCGGTCGGTACTTC.

This clonotype occurred many times. V is TRBV28 and J is TRBJ2-3; D uncertain. V was pared by 7 bases and J by 10 bases, with 15 bases between. The length of the CDR3 is 12 residues. The germline gives CDR1 MDHEN, CDR2 SYDVKM. The CDR3 region is CASTNPRGAQYF. The CDR3 nucleotides read TGTGCCAGCACCAACCCTCGTGGTGCGCAGTATTTT.

This clonotype occurred many times. This chain links TRBV7-2 with TRBJ2-5; TRBD1 matches 7 bases. CDR1 is SGHTA and CDR2 is FQGNSA in the germline V gene. CDR3 length: 14 amino acids. V shed 5 bases, J shed 4 bases, and the junction held 7 bases outside the gene matches. The CDR3 reads CASSRTRTGETQYF. CDR3 sequence (DNA): TGTGCCAGCAGCCGTACCCGGACAGGAGAGACCCAGTACTTC. Supplemented by reference TRBV7-2 and TRBJ2-5, the full variable domain reads GAGVSQSPSNKVTEKGKDVELRCDPISGHTALYWYRQSLGQGLEFLIYFQGNSAPDKSGLPSDRFSAERTGGSVSTLTIQRTQQEDSAVYLCASSRTRTGETQYFGPGTRLLVL.

This clonotype was found many times. The rearrangement links TRBV4-1 to TRBJ2-3, with 7 bases matching TRBD1. With V trimmed by 4 bases and J by 6 bases, 7 bases remained unmatched. Looked up from germline, CDR1 is MGHRA and CDR2 is YSYEKL. CDR3 length: 14 amino acids. CDR3 loop: CASSPGTVGDTQYF. The CDR3 bases are TGCGCCAGCAGCCCTGGGACAGTAGGGGATACGCAGTATTTT.

The chain links TRBV29-1 to TRBJ1-3; the D is unclear. The CDR3 spans 13 residues. The V gene lost 5 bases and the J gene lost 0 bases, with 8 bases spanning the gap. CDR1 SQVTM and CDR2 ANQGSEA come from the germline V gene. The DNA of the CDR3 is TGCAGCGTTTTACAGAACTCTGGAAACACCATATATTTT. Protein: CSVLQNSGNTIYF.

The CDR3 DNA reads TGTGCCAGCAGCTCCGTAGCGGGAGGGCCAAGCACAGATACGCAGTATTTT. Protein sequence: CASSSVAGGPSTDTQYF. This chain uses TRBV9 with TRBJ2-3, with 11 bases fitting TRBD2. Germline V gene sequence: CDR1 SGDLS, CDR2 YYNGEE. V was pared by 4 bases and J by 0 bases, with 7 bases of the junction left unmatched. CDR3 length: 17 residues.

The CDR3 region has the DNA TGTGCCAGCAGCTTTGCCCGGGAGGGCACTGAAGCTTTCTTT. Translated, it gives CASSFAREGTEAFF. The V and J genes are TRBV7-3 and TRBJ1-1; D is ambiguous. Trimming removed 3 bases at V and 4 bases at J, with 12 bases between. This CDR3 contains 14 residues. Germline V gives CDR1 SGHTA, CDR2 FQGTGA.

This clonotype was found many times. The V and J genes are TRBV7-2 and TRBJ2-2; TRBD1 aligns across 7 bases. After removal of 6 bases from V and 1 base from J, the junction contained 8 bases not matched to a gene. The CDR3 spans 16 residues. Germline CDR1 reads SGHTA; CDR2 reads FQGNSA. The CDR3 nucleotides are TGTGCCAGCAGACGACAGGGCTTTCTGAACACCGGGGAGCTGTTTTTT. It codes for CASRRQGFLNTGELFF.

This clonotype was seen only a few times. V gene TRBV15 combines with J gene TRBJ2-1; TRBD2 is a possible D gene (6 bases). The germline gives CDR1 LNHNV, CDR2 YYDKDF (reference sequence). CDR3 length: 15 amino acids. The ends were cut back, 5 bases at V and 0 bases at J, with 11 bases in the middle. Here the CDR3 DNA reads TGTGCCACCAGCGGACCCGGGAGCTCCTACAATGAGCAGTTCTTC. It specifies CATSGPGSSYNEQFF.

The CDR3 DNA follows: TGTGCCAGCAGCCATCTCGGGACAGGGGAATACGAGCAGTACTTC. Protein product: CASSHLGTGEYEQYF. This chain links TRBV7-9 with TRBJ2-7; the match to TRBD1 covers 10 bases. The V gene end was trimmed by 5 bases and the J gene end by 4 bases; junction bases not matched to a gene: 8. Looked up from germline, CDR1 is SEHNR and CDR2 is FQNEAQ (reference sequence). This CDR3 comprises 15 residues.

The chain is built from TRBV18 and TRBJ2-1; 8 bases align to TRBD1. V was clipped by 6 bases and J by 9 bases; unmatched bases: 7. The CDR3 consists of 13 residues. Germline V lookup: CDR1 KGHSH, CDR2 LQKENI. CDR3 sequence reads: CASSPGTGTEQFF. In nucleotides, the CDR3 is TGTGCCAGCTCCCCCGGGACAGGTACTGAGCAGTTCTTC.

This clonotype was counted many times. J is TRBJ2-7 and V is TRBV15; 9 bases match TRBD1. V shed 2 bases, J shed 5 bases, and the junction held 4 bases outside the gene matches. CDR1 LNHNV and CDR2 YYDKDF come from the germline V gene (reference sequence). The CDR3 runs 14 residues. CDR3 loop: CATSRRDREDEQYF. The CDR3 DNA reads TGTGCCACCAGCAGACGGGACAGGGAAGACGAGCAGTACTTC. Full variable domain (remainder filled in from reference TRBV15 and TRBJ2-7): DAMVIQNPRYQVTQFGKPVTLSCSQTLNHNVMYWYQQKSSQAPKLLFHYYDKDFNNEADTPDNFQSRRPNTSFCFLDIRSPGLGDTAMYLCATSRRDREDEQYFGPGTRLTVT.

With regard to this clonotype: This CDR3 is missing its conserved last phenylalanine or tryptophan, likely due to a read error. The chain links TRBV27 to TRBJ1-5; D gene ambiguous. The V gene's germline CDR1 is MNHEY and CDR2 SMNVEV (reference sequence). This CDR3 has 12 amino acids. The V gene lost 6 bases and the J gene lost 4 bases, with 7 bases spanning the gap. The CDR3, as DNA: TGTGCCAGCAGCAACCGGAATCAGCCCCAGCATTCT. Translation: CASSNRNQPQHS.

The chain has TRBV25-1 and TRBJ2-7; 12 positions agree with TRBD2. This CDR3 is 14 amino acids long. Germline assignment: CDR1 MGHDK and CDR2 SYGVNS. V lost 6 bases and J lost 4; bases outside the gene matches: 4. CDR3 in DNA: TGTGCCAGCAGGTCTAGCGGGAGGGGGTACGAGCAGTACTTC. Its translation: CASRSSGRGYEQYF.

This clonotype was counted only a few times. V gene TRBV7-6 combines with J gene TRBJ2-7; TRBD2 matches at 9 bases. Germline CDR1 SGHVS, CDR2 FNYEAQ. The J segment lost 7 bases and the V segment lost 1 base, leaving 2 bases of the junction unmatched. CDR3 length: 13 residues. CDR3 in amino acids: CASSLVLAGEQYF. CDR3 in DNA: TGTGCCAGCAGCTTAGTGCTAGCGGGGGAGCAGTACTTC.

The chain links TRBV7-6 to TRBJ2-2; 16 nucleotides match TRBD2. The V gene's germline CDR1 is SGHVS and CDR2 FNYEAQ. The V and J ends lost 5 bases and 5 bases, in that order; junction bases with no gene match: 2. This CDR3 spans 16 amino acids. CDR3 residues: CASSPGLAGGTGELFF. The CDR3 nucleotides read TGTGCCAGCAGCCCGGGACTAGCGGGAGGGACCGGGGAGCTGTTTTTT.

This clonotype was seen ten or more times. The chain carries TRBV20-1 and TRBJ2-5, with a weak D call TRBD2 (5 bases). Trimming cost V 0 bases and J 7 bases, with 15 bases left between them. CDR1 and CDR2 from the germline V gene are DFQATT and SNEGSKA (reference sequence). The CDR3 contains 14 residues. DNA for the CDR3: TGCAGTGCTAGAGATTTGGACTCCCTAGGGACCCAGTACTTC. This gives the protein CSARDLDSLGTQYF.

This chain connects TRBV9 to TRBJ2-1, with 12 positions matching TRBD1. This CDR3 has 23 amino acids. Per germline, CDR1 SGDLS and CDR2 YYNGEE. Trimming took 2 bases from V and 2 from J; bases not matched to a gene: 23. The CDR3 loop is CASSVGTGGAASWGGLAYNEQFF. CDR3 bases: TGTGCCAGCAGCGTGGGGACAGGGGGCGCGGCTAGCTGGGGTGGCCTGGCCTACAATGAGCAGTTCTTC.